A selection of T cell receptor beta chains follows, all from one sample in a study of T cell repertoires in cytomegalovirus infection. TCRdb used MiXCR to reprocess the reads, holding one entry per CDR3 protein. The sample holds approximately 910,000 distinct CDR3 sequences, around 29% seen once. These receptors' antigens are unknown. Sequenced here: cultured CD8+ T cells from PBMCs, sampled from culture after CMV antigen stimulation. The source is a human donor in good health (CMV status not recorded). Some clones in this sample may be carry-over from other donors' samples. Both conserved end residues are part of each CDR3. Fields, in order: V gene, clone size, D gene, J gene, CDR3 DNA, CDR3 protein. D genes are given only for firm matches. Clone sizes are given selectively: once, few, many, or a class where the clone is expanded.

v_call: TRBV6-2/TRBV6-3; clone_size: .; d_call: .; j_call: TRBJ2-7; cdr3_nt: TGTGCCAGCAGTCCGTTGAACCAGCAGTACTTC; cdr3_aa: CASSPLNQQYF
v_call: TRBV12-5; clone_size: few; d_call: TRBD1; j_call: TRBJ2-1; cdr3_nt: TGTGCTAGTGGTTGGGATTACGGGACAGCAAAAACCCACTCCTACAATGAGCAGTTCTTC; cdr3_aa: CASGWDYGTAKTHSYNEQFF
v_call: TRBV28; clone_size: .; d_call: .; j_call: TRBJ2-3; cdr3_nt: TGTGCCAGCAGTTTATATCGTAGGAGCACAGATACGCAGTATTTT; cdr3_aa: CASSLYRRSTDTQYF
v_call: TRBV27; clone_size: .; d_call: TRBD1; j_call: TRBJ2-1; cdr3_nt: TGTGCCGGCAGGGACAGGGGTGAAGATGAGCAGTTCTTC; cdr3_aa: CAGRDRGEDEQFF
v_call: TRBV5-4; clone_size: .; d_call: .; j_call: TRBJ2-2; cdr3_nt: TGTGCCAGCAGCTTCTATCTTACGAACACCGGGGAGCTGTTTTTT; cdr3_aa: CASSFYLTNTGELFF
v_call: TRBV12-3/TRBV12-4; clone_size: many; d_call: TRBD1; j_call: TRBJ2-7; cdr3_nt: TGTGCCAGCCGGGGGACAGGGTCCTACGAGCAGTACTTC; cdr3_aa: CASRGTGSYEQYF
v_call: TRBV4-1; clone_size: .; d_call: TRBD1; j_call: TRBJ2-7; cdr3_nt: TGCGCCAGCAGCTTAGACAGGGGCCAGAGGAATGAGCAGTACTTC; cdr3_aa: CASSLDRGQRNEQYF
v_call: TRBV7-9; clone_size: .; d_call: .; j_call: TRBJ2-5; cdr3_nt: TGTGCCAGCAGCTTAGGACCGTCCGGCGGCAGGGAGACCCAGTACTTC; cdr3_aa: CASSLGPSGGRETQYF
v_call: TRBV6-5; clone_size: .; d_call: .; j_call: TRBJ2-2; cdr3_nt: TGTGCCAGCTGTTACGGATTACTCACCGGGGAGCTGTTTTTT; cdr3_aa: CASCYGLLTGELFF
v_call: TRBV12-3/TRBV12-4; clone_size: .; d_call: TRBD1; j_call: TRBJ1-1; cdr3_nt: TGTGCCAGCACCCAGACAGGGGTGAACACTGAAGCTTTCTTT; cdr3_aa: CASTQTGVNTEAFF
v_call: TRBV10-3; clone_size: .; d_call: TRBD1; j_call: TRBJ1-1; cdr3_nt: TGTGCCATCAGCGTAGGACAGGGGGGGCCCATGAACACTGAAGCTTTCTTT; cdr3_aa: CAISVGQGGPMNTEAFF
v_call: TRBV19; clone_size: few; d_call: .; j_call: TRBJ1-1; cdr3_nt: TGTGCCAGTAGCATTGGGGGTGGTGACACTGAAGCTTTCTTT; cdr3_aa: CASSIGGGDTEAFF
v_call: TRBV6-1; clone_size: .; d_call: .; j_call: TRBJ1-2; cdr3_nt: TGTGCCAACAGTGCGGACTGGCCGTCATATGGCTACACCTTC; cdr3_aa: CANSADWPSYGYTF
v_call: TRBV5-4; clone_size: .; d_call: .; j_call: TRBJ2-5; cdr3_nt: TGTGCCAGCAGCTTGTGGAGGTCGGCGGACCAAGAGACCCAGTACTTC; cdr3_aa: CASSLWRSADQETQYF
v_call: TRBV15; clone_size: .; d_call: .; j_call: TRBJ2-7; cdr3_nt: TGTGCCACCAGTTGGAAAAGGGTAGACTACGAGCAGTACTTC; cdr3_aa: CATSWKRVDYEQYF
v_call: TRBV7-6; clone_size: .; d_call: .; j_call: TRBJ2-5; cdr3_nt: TGTGCCAGCAGCTTTGGGGATGGACAAGAGACCCAGTACTTC; cdr3_aa: CASSFGDGQETQYF
v_call: TRBV5-1; clone_size: .; d_call: TRBD1; j_call: TRBJ2-2; cdr3_nt: TGCGCCAGCAGCTGGCCGGGACAGCTCATCCTAGGGGAGCTGTTTTTT; cdr3_aa: CASSWPGQLILGELFF
v_call: TRBV19; clone_size: .; d_call: TRBD1; j_call: TRBJ1-2; cdr3_nt: TGTGCCAGTACCGGAGGAGGACAGGGGGGCTACACCTTC; cdr3_aa: CASTGGGQGGYTF
v_call: TRBV12-5; clone_size: many; d_call: .; j_call: TRBJ2-7; cdr3_nt: TGTGCTAGTGGTTTGGGGACAGTCTACGAGCAGTACTTC; cdr3_aa: CASGLGTVYEQYF
v_call: TRBV7-2; clone_size: few; d_call: TRBD2; j_call: TRBJ2-1; cdr3_nt: TGTGCCAGCAGCTTATCCGGACTAGCCTATGAGCAGTTCTTC; cdr3_aa: CASSLSGLAYEQFF
v_call: TRBV7-9; clone_size: .; d_call: .; j_call: TRBJ1-4; cdr3_nt: TGTGCCAGCAGCCTACAGGCTAGGGCACCTAATGAAAAACTGTTTTTT; cdr3_aa: CASSLQARAPNEKLFF
v_call: TRBV19; clone_size: .; d_call: TRBD2; j_call: TRBJ2-1; cdr3_nt: TGTGCCAGTAGTATAAGACTAGCGAGTAATGAGCAGTTCTTC; cdr3_aa: CASSIRLASNEQFF
v_call: TRBV12-3/TRBV12-4; clone_size: few; d_call: TRBD1; j_call: TRBJ1-2; cdr3_nt: TGTGCCAGCAGTTTAGCGCGGACAGGGGGCGGTGATGGCTACACCTTC; cdr3_aa: CASSLARTGGGDGYTF
v_call: TRBV27; clone_size: few; d_call: .; j_call: TRBJ1-5; cdr3_nt: TGTGCCAGCACTCCACAGGGAACCAATCAGCCCCAGCATTTT; cdr3_aa: CASTPQGTNQPQHF
v_call: TRBV20-1; clone_size: .; d_call: .; j_call: TRBJ1-1; cdr3_nt: TGCAGTGCAGGTGAGATCCGCTCGATGAACACTGAAGCTTTCTTT; cdr3_aa: CSAGEIRSMNTEAFF
v_call: TRBV7-9; clone_size: few; d_call: .; j_call: TRBJ2-7; cdr3_nt: TGTGCCAGCAGCTTCGGGCAGCCGTTCTACGAGCAGTACTTC; cdr3_aa: CASSFGQPFYEQYF
v_call: TRBV6-6; clone_size: .; d_call: .; j_call: TRBJ2-5; cdr3_nt: TGTGCCAGCAGCTTTAACAGTCCAGAGACCCAGTACTTC; cdr3_aa: CASSFNSPETQYF
v_call: TRBV9; clone_size: .; d_call: .; j_call: TRBJ2-3; cdr3_nt: TGTGCCAGCAGCGTAGGAGGGTTAAGCACAGATACGCAGTATTTT; cdr3_aa: CASSVGGLSTDTQYF
v_call: TRBV27; clone_size: .; d_call: .; j_call: TRBJ2-5; cdr3_nt: TGTGCCAGCAGTTCTACCAGTAAGACCCAGTACTTC; cdr3_aa: CASSSTSKTQYF
v_call: TRBV20-1; clone_size: .; d_call: .; j_call: TRBJ1-2; cdr3_nt: TGCAGTGCTAGGGATCCCGTGTGGGGCTACACCTTC; cdr3_aa: CSARDPVWGYTF
v_call: TRBV20-1; clone_size: .; d_call: TRBD1; j_call: TRBJ2-7; cdr3_nt: TGCAGTGCTAGAGACATGGACAGGACCTACGAGCAGTACTTC; cdr3_aa: CSARDMDRTYEQYF
v_call: TRBV7-2; clone_size: few; d_call: .; j_call: TRBJ2-1; cdr3_nt: TGTGCCAGCAGCTTTTTTGTCGATGAGCAGTTCTTC; cdr3_aa: CASSFFVDEQFF
v_call: TRBV11-2; clone_size: .; d_call: .; j_call: TRBJ1-4; cdr3_nt: TGTGCCAGCAGCCCATGGTTAGGGCGACGGCTCAATGAAAAACTGTTTTTT; cdr3_aa: CASSPWLGRRLNEKLFF
v_call: TRBV6-6; clone_size: .; d_call: TRBD1; j_call: TRBJ1-6; cdr3_nt: TGTGCCAGCAGTTACTTGGGGCGGGACAGCGAATGGGGCTCCTATAATTCACCCCTCCACTTT; cdr3_aa: CASSYLGRDSEWGSYNSPLHF
v_call: TRBV6-5; clone_size: few; d_call: .; j_call: TRBJ1-5; cdr3_nt: TGTGCCAGCAGCCCATTTAAGCACGGCAATCAGCCCCAGCATTTT; cdr3_aa: CASSPFKHGNQPQHF
v_call: TRBV7-2; clone_size: .; d_call: .; j_call: TRBJ2-1; cdr3_nt: TGTGCCAGCAGCTCCCCATGGGGGGGCCATTTGAATGAGCAGTTCTTC; cdr3_aa: CASSSPWGGHLNEQFF
v_call: TRBV4-1; clone_size: .; d_call: .; j_call: TRBJ2-2; cdr3_nt: TGCGCCAGCAGCCAAGATAAAGCCACCGGGGAGCTGTTTTTT; cdr3_aa: CASSQDKATGELFF
v_call: TRBV7-9; clone_size: many; d_call: .; j_call: TRBJ2-1; cdr3_nt: TGTGCCAGCAGCCCCCCCCGAGGGGAGCAGTTCTTC; cdr3_aa: CASSPPRGEQFF
v_call: TRBV6-1; clone_size: .; d_call: .; j_call: TRBJ1-5; cdr3_nt: TGTGCCAGCAGTGAAATGGCCGCGCGGGGTCAGCCCCAGCATTTT; cdr3_aa: CASSEMAARGQPQHF
v_call: TRBV7-9; clone_size: many; d_call: .; j_call: TRBJ2-1; cdr3_nt: TGTGCCAGCAGCTTAGTTGGCAACTACAATGAGCAGTTCTTC; cdr3_aa: CASSLVGNYNEQFF
v_call: TRBV4-1; clone_size: few; d_call: TRBD1; j_call: TRBJ1-1; cdr3_nt: TGCGCCAGCAGCCACCGCGGACAGGGAAGTGAAGCTTTCTTT; cdr3_aa: CASSHRGQGSEAFF
v_call: TRBV27; clone_size: .; d_call: TRBD2; j_call: TRBJ2-3; cdr3_nt: TGTGCCAGCAGTTCAACCCCGGCGGGGGGGCGTGATACGCAGTATTTT; cdr3_aa: CASSSTPAGGRDTQYF
v_call: TRBV27; clone_size: .; d_call: .; j_call: TRBJ1-1; cdr3_nt: TGTGCCAGCAAACCCGGGACGGTGAACACTGAAGCTTTCTTT; cdr3_aa: CASKPGTVNTEAFF
v_call: TRBV27; clone_size: .; d_call: .; j_call: TRBJ1-5; cdr3_nt: TGTGCCAGCAGTTTATCGATGATGGGTCAGCCCCAGCATTTT; cdr3_aa: CASSLSMMGQPQHF
v_call: TRBV5-1; clone_size: .; d_call: .; j_call: TRBJ1-2; cdr3_nt: TGCGCCAGCAGCGCGGGTAGAGGGGGGGCGAACGGCTACACCTTC; cdr3_aa: CASSAGRGGANGYTF
v_call: TRBV6-5; clone_size: .; d_call: TRBD1; j_call: TRBJ2-2; cdr3_nt: TGTGCCAGCAGTTACGGGACAGGGGGCTTCGGGAACACCGGGGAGCTGTTTTTT; cdr3_aa: CASSYGTGGFGNTGELFF
v_call: TRBV6-6; clone_size: few; d_call: .; j_call: TRBJ2-2; cdr3_nt: TGTGCCAGCAGCGAGGGGGGAGTTGCGTCCGGGGAGCTGTTTTTT; cdr3_aa: CASSEGGVASGELFF
v_call: TRBV12-3/TRBV12-4; clone_size: .; d_call: TRBD1; j_call: TRBJ1-2; cdr3_nt: TGTGCCAGCAGTTTAACCGTTTACAGGGGTTTCGATGGCTACACCTTC; cdr3_aa: CASSLTVYRGFDGYTF